This T cell receptor beta chain was recorded in a study of cytomegalovirus exposure and HLA in healthy donors. Study-wide results and limits: Researchers reported in a later analysis that a missense DCLRE1C variant was tied to TCR beta V- and J-gene trimming.

PCR used 60 Vbeta primers and 13 Jbeta primers. The protocol was immunoSEQ multiplex PCR, while the TCRdb copy is restricted to in-frame clones and leaves out a portion. The sample consists of 60,000 to 75,000 clones, 60% to 80% of them appearing once. As concerns this clone: Its specificity is not known.

The germline V gene encodes CDR1 MNHEY and CDR2 SMNVEV (reference sequence). This CDR3 has 16 amino acids. The junction had 16 bases not matched to a gene; V was cut back by 3 bases and J by 10 bases. As for the donors, each was a healthy bone marrow donor. The sequence came from a woman aged 40 to 50 in good health and CMV-seropositive. The sample was PBMCs. This sequence joins TRBV27 and TRBJ1-1; the match to TRBD1 covers 8 bases. The CDR3 nucleotides read TGTGCCAGCAGTTTTCGTCCCGGGACAGGTGCCGGCGGAGCTTTCTTT. Its protein product is CASSFRPGTGAGGAFF.